This entry is about one T cell receptor beta chain. Its specificity is not known. This entry is derived from a study of cytomegalovirus exposure and HLA in healthy donors. For the study at large: Roughly 180 million T cells yielded 100 million or so unique TCR beta sequences in earlier analysis.

The PCR was carried out with 60 Vbeta primers and 13 Jbeta primers. The repertoire was sequenced with immunoSEQ multiplex PCR; TCRdb's copy has only in-frame clones and lacks some. The data show roughly 180,000 clones, about four fifths seen once. General study findings and limits: No immune exposure information besides CMV serostatus was available.

Per the germline V gene, CDR1 is SGHNT and CDR2 is YYREEE (reference sequence). Trimming took 4 bases from V and 2 from J; bases not matched to a gene: 8. The CDR3 runs 15 residues. The sequence came from a female donor in good health and CMV-seronegative. The material sequenced was PBMCs. The rearrangement uses TRBV5-4 and TRBJ1-1, with 7 bases fitting TRBD1. CDR3 loop: CASSPAGQRNTEAFF. CDR3 sequence (DNA): TGTGCCAGCAGCCCCGCGGGACAGCGTAACACTGAAGCTTTCTTT.